The 8 T cell receptor beta chains below all came from one sample that was sequenced in a study of cytomegalovirus exposure and HLA in healthy donors. The primer mix had 60 Vbeta and 13 Jbeta primers. Clones were read by immunoSEQ multiplex PCR, and TCRdb kept only the in-frame ones, dropping some. The sample table sets out around 100,000 clones. The sequencing input was PBMCs. The source of these receptors is a man aged 35 to 55 in good health and CMV-seropositive.

The chain combines TRBV10-3 with TRBJ1-2; TRBD1 matches at 7 bases. With V trimmed by 7 bases and J by 2 bases, 4 bases remained unmatched. CDR3 length equals 13 residues. The germline CDR1 and CDR2 sequences are ENHRY and SYGVKD. The CDR3 coding sequence is TGTGCCATCACCGGGACAGCGAACTATGGCTACACCTTC. Translation: CAITGTANYGYTF.

The V call is TRBV4-2, the J call TRBJ2-3; 7 bases align to TRBD2. Germline CDR1 and CDR2: LGHNA and YNFKEQ. This CDR3 comprises 16 residues. V lost 0 bases and J lost 1; bases outside the gene matches: 4. The CDR3 DNA reads as TGTGCCAGCAGCCAAGAAGCAGGGAGGGGCACAGATACGCAGTATTTT. As protein: CASSQEAGRGTDTQYF.

V gene TRBV11-3 combines with J gene TRBJ2-1; D unresolved. The CDR3 spans 16 residues. With 1 base removed from V and 5 bases from J, the gap between germline ends came to 15 bases. Per the germline V gene, CDR1 is SGHNT and CDR2 is YENEEA. This CDR3 is CASSLASTTSHNEQFF. CDR3 nucleotide sequence: TGTGCCAGCAGCTTAGCCTCAACAACCTCTCACAATGAGCAGTTCTTC.

The chain couples TRBV4-2 to TRBJ1-1, with 8 bases fitting TRBD1. V was pared by 8 bases and J by 1 base, with 6 bases of the junction left unmatched. CDR1 is LGHNA, CDR2 YNFKEQ, per germline. The CDR3 loop spans 14 amino acids. DNA for the CDR3: TGTGCCAGCGGATGGACAGGGACGAACACTGAAGCTTTCTTT. Residues: CASGWTGTNTEAFF.

V is TRBV9 and J is TRBJ2-5, with 12 bases that match TRBD2. Looked up from germline, CDR1 is SGDLS and CDR2 is YYNGEE. V lost 3 bases to trimming and J lost 5 bases; unmatched junction nucleotides: 2. The length of the CDR3 is 14 residues. In DNA form, the CDR3 reads TGTGCCAGCAGCGCCACTAGCGGGAGGGAGACCCAGTACTTC. This translates into CASSATSGRETQYF.

The V gene is TRBV11-3, the J gene TRBJ2-1; the match to TRBD2 covers 7 bases. With 1 base clipped from V and 14 bases from J, the junction kept 8 bases outside the gene matches. The CDR3 length is 13 residues. From germline, CDR1 is SGHNT and CDR2 YENEEA. The CDR3 nucleotides read TGTGCCAGCAGCTTAGGCGGGGGTCAAAAGGAGTTCTTC. Protein product: CASSLGGGQKEFF.

The rearrangement links TRBV6-1 to TRBJ1-2, with D unclear. Trimming took 10 bases from V and 8 from J, leaving 14 bases between them. The germline V gene encodes CDR1 MNHNS and CDR2 SASEGT. The CDR3 consists of 11 residues. CDR3 in DNA: TGTGCCACCACGTCAGGAACCGGCTACACCTTC. Protein: CATTSGTGYTF.

This chain's CDR3 is CASSLGWGRYEQYF. The CDR3 nucleotides read TGTGCCAGCAGTTTAGGTTGGGGGCGGTACGAGCAGTACTTC. The V gene is TRBV28, the J gene TRBJ2-7, with D tentatively TRBD1 (6 bases). CDR3 length: 14 residues. Germline values: CDR1 MDHEN, CDR2 SYDVKM. The V end lost 2 bases, the J end lost 4 bases, and 12 bases lay between the germline ends. Variable domain in full (rest from reference TRBV28 and TRBJ2-7): DVKVTQSSRYLVKRTGEKVFLECVQDMDHENMFWYRQDPGLGLRLIYFSYDVKMKEKGDIPEGYSVSREKKERFSLILESASTNQTSMYLCASSLGWGRYEQYFGPGTRLTVT.